This T cell receptor (beta chain) was sequenced during a study of cytomegalovirus exposure and HLA in healthy donors (dated by TCRdb to the late 2010s). Describing the broader study: A later analysis indicated that the roughly 120 validation repertoires were generated on the platform also employed for the approximately 690 repertoires of the first cohort. In addition to the first cohort of 666 subjects, a separate validation cohort of 120 different subjects was used. The study was designed to test whether signatures of past pathogen exposure could be identified by cataloging public T cell receptors. To predict cytomegalovirus infection status, the study combined high-throughput TCR immunosequencing, statistical association of individual TCRs with disease status, and machine learning. General conclusions and limits of the study: Most TCR sequences were observed very rarely across donors, whereas some public TCRs were present in many individuals. All 120 or so repertoires were used to score co-occurrence in the validation cohort in a later analysis, because that analysis had no HLA typing for the cohort. In vitro tests confirmed that a few of the cytomegalovirus-associated TCR beta chains recognize cytomegalovirus antigens. The authors suggested that the approach could potentially be extended to other disease states and immunological phenotypes. A later analysis found that TCRs clustered in the first cohort also tended to co-occur in the 120 validation repertoires, with approximately 95% of cluster scores above 0. Cytomegalovirus status was reported to be diagnosed by the classifier with high specificity and sensitivity in both the original and validation cohorts. The study listed around 160 TCR beta chains as associated with cytomegalovirus.

Including the terminal cysteine and phenylalanine, the CDR3 comprises 14 residues. Only the CDR3 part of the read is kept: 42 bases, read in frame from the first base. Compared with germline, V lacks 4 bases and J lacks 2 bases; bases without a gene match: 3. CDR1 and CDR2 (SGHRS, YFSETQ) derive from the germline V gene. The donors were included in the validation cohort of over a hundred subjects, a group kept apart from the approximately 700-subject first cohort. Libraries were prepared through the immunoSEQ multiplex PCR assay. Under the source paper's analysis protocol: A statistical classification framework was built to diagnose cytomegalovirus status from the catalog of TCR beta chain sequences. In TCRdb, the immuneACCESS table is reduced to in-frame sequences with V and J assigned. These tables do not hold every clone; where another copy was compared, an unresolved V gene accounts for under half, and the others remain unexplained. The V and J calls and clone size come from that table; D and trimming were worked out from the DNA. In this sample the table shows 200,000 to 250,000 clones, around 86% of which occur a single time. The ten largest make up 2% of the sample.

A remark on this clone: Its specific antigen is unknown. Nothing much larger sits one base from this clone, and base qualities are not available.

The rearrangement combines TRBV5-1 with TRBJ2-1; TRBD1 fits 7 bases in the junction. The specimen was PBMCs. This receptor was taken from a woman younger than 30 in good health and CMV-seropositive. The bases read TGCGCCAGCAGCCTGACAGGGACCTACAATGAGCAGTTCTTC. It specifies CASSLTGTYNEQFF.